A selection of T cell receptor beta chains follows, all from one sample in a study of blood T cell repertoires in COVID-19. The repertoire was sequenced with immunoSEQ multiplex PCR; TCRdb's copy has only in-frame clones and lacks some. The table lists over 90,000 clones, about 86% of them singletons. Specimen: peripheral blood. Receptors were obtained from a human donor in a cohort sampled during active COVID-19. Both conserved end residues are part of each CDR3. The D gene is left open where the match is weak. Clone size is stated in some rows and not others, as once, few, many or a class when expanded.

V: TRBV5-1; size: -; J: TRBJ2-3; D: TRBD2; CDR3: CASSSTSGTDTQYF; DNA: TGCGCCAGCAGCTCGACTAGCGGCACAGATACGCAGTATTTT
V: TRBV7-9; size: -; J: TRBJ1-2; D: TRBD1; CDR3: CASSRTGGAGYTF; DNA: TGTGCCAGCAGCCGTACAGGGGGCGCGGGCTACACCTTC
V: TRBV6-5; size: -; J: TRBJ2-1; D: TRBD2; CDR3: CASSYSGAGDEQFF; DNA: TGTGCCAGCAGTTACTCAGGGGCGGGAGATGAGCAGTTCTTC
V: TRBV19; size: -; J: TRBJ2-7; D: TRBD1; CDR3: CASSTQDRTPKQYF; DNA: TGTGCCAGTAGTACCCAGGACAGGACCCCCAAGCAGTACTTC
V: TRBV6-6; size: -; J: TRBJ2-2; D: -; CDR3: CASSYKGAAGELFF; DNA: TGTGCCAGCAGTTACAAAGGGGCGGCCGGGGAGCTGTTTTTT
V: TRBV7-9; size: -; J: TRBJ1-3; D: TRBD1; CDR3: CATGQDRGIGNTIYF; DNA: TGTGCCACGGGGCAGGACAGGGGAATAGGAAACACCATATATTTT
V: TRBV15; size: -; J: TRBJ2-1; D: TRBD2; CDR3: CATSSPLGTSDYNEQFF; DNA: TGTGCCACCAGCAGCCCTCTCGGGACTAGCGACTACAATGAGCAGTTCTTC
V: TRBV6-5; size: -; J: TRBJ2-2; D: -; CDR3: CATRRAWESTGELFF; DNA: TGTGCCACTCGTAGGGCGTGGGAGAGCACCGGGGAGCTGTTTTTT
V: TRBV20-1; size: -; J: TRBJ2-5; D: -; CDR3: CSAPGETQYF; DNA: TGCAGTGCGCCGGGGGAGACCCAGTACTTC
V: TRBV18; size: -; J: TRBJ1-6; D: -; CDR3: CASSPPYHPEGSPLHF; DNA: TGTGCCAGCTCACCACCGTATCACCCCGAGGGTTCACCCCTCCACTTT
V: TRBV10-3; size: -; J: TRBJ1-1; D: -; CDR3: CAISESRGMNTEAFF; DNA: TGTGCCATCAGTGAGTCCAGGGGAATGAACACTGAAGCTTTCTTT
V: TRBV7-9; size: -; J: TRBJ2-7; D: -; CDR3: CASSLERSHEQYF; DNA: TGTGCCAGCAGCTTAGAGAGGTCCCACGAGCAGTACTTC
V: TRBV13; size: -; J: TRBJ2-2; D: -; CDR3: CASSLPGANTGELFF; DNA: TGTGCCAGCAGCTTACCTGGAGCGAACACCGGGGAGCTGTTTTTT
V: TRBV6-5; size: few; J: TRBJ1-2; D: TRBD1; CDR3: CASIPTGNYGYTF; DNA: TGTGCCAGTATACCGACAGGGAACTATGGCTACACCTTC
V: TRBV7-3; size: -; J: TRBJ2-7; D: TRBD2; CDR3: CASSLWTSGEQYF; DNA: TGTGCCAGCAGCTTATGGACTAGCGGCGAGCAGTACTTC
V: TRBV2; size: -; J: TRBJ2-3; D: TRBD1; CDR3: CASSEDRGADTQYF; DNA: TGTGCCAGCAGTGAGGACAGGGGGGCAGATACGCAGTATTTT
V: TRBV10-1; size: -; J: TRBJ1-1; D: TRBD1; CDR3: CASSESGGTEAFF; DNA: TGCGCCAGCAGTGAATCAGGGGGCACTGAAGCTTTCTTT
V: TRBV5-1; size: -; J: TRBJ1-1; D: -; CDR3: CASSLLGGSTEAFF; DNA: TGCGCCAGCAGCTTGTTGGGAGGGAGCACTGAAGCTTTCTTT
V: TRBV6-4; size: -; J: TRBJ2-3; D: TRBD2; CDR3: CASSPRGLAGSSTDTQYF; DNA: TGTGCCAGCAGTCCCCGAGGACTAGCGGGGAGTAGCACAGATACGCAGTATTTT
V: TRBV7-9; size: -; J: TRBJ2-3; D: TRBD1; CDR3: CASSYGQGDTQYF; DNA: TGTGCCAGCAGCTATGGACAGGGGGATACGCAGTATTTT
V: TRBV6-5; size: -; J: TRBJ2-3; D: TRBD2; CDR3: CASRETSASDTQYF; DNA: TGTGCCAGCAGGGAGACTAGCGCTTCAGATACGCAGTATTTT
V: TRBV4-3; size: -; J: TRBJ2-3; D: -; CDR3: CASSQLLDRSTQYF; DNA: TGCGCCAGCAGCCAATTACTTGACAGGAGTACGCAGTATTTT
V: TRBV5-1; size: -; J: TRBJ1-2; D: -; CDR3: CASSLALVEGYTF; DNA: TGCGCCAGCAGCTTGGCCCTGGTCGAGGGCTACACCTTC
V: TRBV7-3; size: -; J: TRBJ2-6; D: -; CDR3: CASSLYHSSGANVLTF; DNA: TGTGCCAGCAGCTTGTACCACAGCTCTGGGGCCAACGTCCTGACTTTC
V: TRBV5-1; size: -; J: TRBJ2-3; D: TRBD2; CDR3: CASSPFSGRASNTQYF; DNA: TGCGCCAGCAGCCCCTTTAGCGGGAGGGCCTCGAATACGCAGTATTTT
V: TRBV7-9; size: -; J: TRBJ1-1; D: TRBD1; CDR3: CASSTWTGLGNTEAFF; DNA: TGTGCCAGCAGCACCTGGACAGGGTTGGGGAACACTGAAGCTTTCTTT
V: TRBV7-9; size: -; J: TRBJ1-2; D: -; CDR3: CASSLDREDGYTF; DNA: TGTGCCAGCAGCCTTGACCGGGAGGATGGCTACACCTTC
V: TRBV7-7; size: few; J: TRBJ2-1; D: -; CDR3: CASSPGVGELNEQFF; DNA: TGTGCTAGCAGCCCCGGGGTGGGCGAGCTCAATGAGCAGTTCTTC
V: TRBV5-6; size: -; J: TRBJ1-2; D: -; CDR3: CASSLDMEAFNYGYTF; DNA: TGTGCCAGCAGCTTGGACATGGAGGCCTTCAACTATGGCTACACCTTC
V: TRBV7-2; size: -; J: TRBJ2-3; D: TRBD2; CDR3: CASSPRVGAGGTDTQYF; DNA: TGTGCCAGCAGCCCACGGGTAGGAGCGGGAGGTACAGATACGCAGTATTTT